Following are 10 T cell receptor beta chains from one sample sequenced in a study of identical twins. Each CDR3 protein is one row after TCRdb ran MiXCR on the 5' RACE reads. The sample records 400,000 to 500,000 distinct CDR3 sequences, roughly an eighth being singletons. The data also belong to a second study, concerning yellow fever vaccine responses in identical twins.

The sample comprised CD4+ T cells sorted from blood. The receptors derive from a woman younger than 35 in good health.

The rearrangement joins TRBV24-1 to TRBJ2-3; 7 bases are a match to TRBD1. CDR3 length: 16 residues. Germline V CDR1 and CDR2: KGHDR, SFDVKD. V was pared by 5 bases and J by 0 bases, with 7 bases of the junction left unmatched. CDR3 nucleotide sequence: TGTGCCACCAGTGGCGGTCCGGGACAGAGCACAGATACGCAGTATTTT. It specifies CATSGGPGQSTDTQYF.

This clonotype showed up just once. CDR3 sequence: CASSPPRTGGTGELFF. In nucleotides, the CDR3 is TGTGCCAGCAGTCCCCCCAGGACAGGAGGCACCGGGGAGCTGTTTTTT. The rearrangement links TRBV28 to TRBJ2-2; 7 bases are shared with TRBD1. The CDR3 loop spans 16 amino acids. The ends lost 5 bases at V and 4 bases at J; junction bases unmatched: 10. The germline CDR1 and CDR2 sequences are MDHEN and SYDVKM.

This clonotype was observed a handful of times. The chain recombines TRBV4-2 with TRBJ2-1; 11 nucleotides align to TRBD2. Germline CDR1 reads LGHNA; CDR2 reads YNFKEQ. V gave up 4 bases and J gave up 8 bases; unmatched junction bases: 10. The CDR3 is made up of 16 amino acids. CDR3 nucleotide sequence: TGTGCCAGCAGCCGTATGGGTAGCGGGAGGGCCGATGAGCAGTTCTTC. It codes for CASSRMGSGRADEQFF.

There are a few counts of this clonotype. The chain recombines TRBV25-1 with TRBJ1-5; D remains ambiguous. Germline CDR1 reads MGHDK; CDR2 reads SYGVNS. Between the trimmed V and J ends, which lost 8 bases and 5 bases, there was a span of 4 bases. The CDR3 loop spans 10 amino acids. For the CDR3, the DNA is TGTGCCAGCCCCCATCAGCCCCAGCATTTT. Its protein product is CASPHQPQHF. Supplemented by reference TRBV25-1 and TRBJ1-5, the full variable domain reads EADIYQTPRYLVIGTGKKITLECSQTMGHDKMYWYQQDPGMELHLIHYSYGVNSTEKGDLSSESTVSRIRTEHFPLTLESARPSHTSQYLCASPHQPQHFGDGTRLSIL.

The rearrangement uses TRBV5-1 and TRBJ2-2; no firm D call. CDR3 length: 15 amino acids. V was clipped by 4 bases and J by 6 bases, with 16 bases between them. Germline V gene lookup returns CDR1 SGHRS and CDR2 YFSETQ. As DNA, the CDR3 is TGCGCCAGCAGCCCTAGTCTAGTGTTTCCCGGGGAGCTGTTTTTT. It codes for CASSPSLVFPGELFF.

This clonotype occurred many times. This rearrangement joins TRBV7-9 to TRBJ2-7; the match to TRBD1 covers 8 bases. After removal of 1 base from V and 2 bases from J, the junction contained 4 bases not matched to a gene. The CDR3 covers 15 residues. Germline-derived CDR1 and CDR2 are SEHNR and FQNEAQ (reference sequence). As DNA, the CDR3 is TGTGCCAGCAGCTTAGGGACAGGGAAAACCTACGAGCAGTACTTC. It translates to CASSLGTGKTYEQYF. The whole variable domain, filled in from reference TRBV7-9 and TRBJ2-7, reads DTGVSQNPRHKITKRGQNVTFRCDPISEHNRLYWYRQTLGQGPEFLTYFQNEAQLEKSRLLSDRFSAERPKGSFSTLEIQRTEQGDSAMYLCASSLGTGKTYEQYFGPGTRLTVT.

J is TRBJ2-2 and V is TRBV12-3 or TRBV12-4; D might be TRBD2 (5 bases). The CDR3 is 15 residues long. V lost 2 bases, J lost 6 bases, and 13 bases lay in between. The CDR3 nucleotides are TGTGCCAGCAGTTTACAGGCCGGGGTGGCCGGGGAGCTGTTTTTT. Residues: CASSLQAGVAGELFF.

This chain links TRBV11-2 with TRBJ1-1; a possible D gene is TRBD1 (6 bases). CDR1 is SGHAT, CDR2 FQNNGV, per germline. V lost 2 bases and J 4 bases, leaving 20 bases between the germline ends. This CDR3 region has 17 residues. CDR3 bases: TGTGCCAGCAGCTTAAGTAGGGGGAGATTAACGGGCACTGAAGCTTTCTTT. This gives the protein CASSLSRGRLTGTEAFF. The whole variable domain, remainder taken from reference TRBV11-2 and TRBJ1-1, is EAGVAQSPRYKIIEKRQSVAFWCNPISGHATLYWYQQILGQGPKLLIQFQNNGVVDDSQLPKDRFSAERLKGVDSTLKIQPAKLEDSAVYLCASSLSRGRLTGTEAFFGQGTRLTVV.

In this sample, this clonotype turned up many times. The genes are TRBV12-3 or TRBV12-4 and TRBJ2-7; D is possibly TRBD1 or TRBD2 (6 bases each). Trimming removed 4 bases from V and 3 bases from J, with 13 bases in between. CDR3 length: 14 residues. The CDR3 DNA follows: TGTGCCAGCAGTTCCGGGGGCAGGGACTACGAGCAGTACTTC. Protein sequence: CASSSGGRDYEQYF.

This clonotype was counted only a few times. V is TRBV12-3 or TRBV12-4 and J is TRBJ2-7; 7 bases are a match to TRBD1. J was trimmed by 4 bases and V by 5 bases; bases with no gene match: 5. This CDR3 has 13 residues. The CDR3 region has the DNA TGTGCCAGCAGTACAGGGGCGGCGTACGAGCAGTACTTC. It codes for CASSTGAAYEQYF.